A selection of T cell receptor beta chains follows, all from one sample in a study of CD4 T cells in relation to SARS-CoV-2 and coronaviruses. Which antigens these TCRs recognize remains unknown. The repertoire was sequenced with immunoSEQ multiplex PCR; TCRdb's copy has only in-frame clones and lacks some. The sample yields about 37,000 clones, more than 65% seen once. The material sequenced was naive CD4+ T cells from PBMCs, cultured in vitro. All receptors come from an adult with COVID-19. CDR3s include the opening cysteine and the closing phenylalanine or tryptophan. The D gene is left open where the match is weak. Some rows have no size entry. The others give once, few or many, or a class for an expanded clone.

j_call v_call d_call clone_size cdr3_aa cdr3_nt
TRBJ2-5 TRBV6-1 . . CASSEYPGQSRQTQYF TGTGCCAGCAGTGAGTACCCTGGACAGAGTAGACAGACCCAGTACTTC
TRBJ2-1 TRBV2 TRBD2 . CASSDFAGAYNEQFF TGTGCCAGCAGTGATTTCGCGGGGGCCTACAATGAGCAGTTCTTC
TRBJ1-1 TRBV28 . . CASRPGWGGSGTEAFF TGTGCCAGCAGGCCAGGGTGGGGGGGCAGCGGGACTGAAGCTTTCTTT
TRBJ1-5 TRBV11-2 TRBD1 . CASSLDRGAGGQPQHF TGTGCCAGCAGCTTAGATCGGGGGGCAGGGGGGCAGCCCCAGCATTTT
TRBJ2-3 TRBV15 . . CATSRYTPGSTDTQYF TGTGCCACCAGCAGGTACACCCCCGGGAGCACAGATACGCAGTATTTT
TRBJ2-3 TRBV30 TRBD2 . CAWSRPGTSGSSDTQYF TGTGCCTGGAGTCGTCCCGGGACTAGCGGGAGCTCAGATACGCAGTATTTT
TRBJ1-3 TRBV3-1/TRBV3-2 TRBD1 . CASSQAGGEDTIYF TGTGCCAGCAGCCAAGCAGGGGGTGAGGACACCATATATTTT
TRBJ2-1 TRBV28 TRBD2 . CASSLSAGKGTYNEQFF TGTGCCAGCAGTTTGTCAGCGGGAAAAGGAACCTACAATGAGCAGTTCTTC
TRBJ1-6 TRBV6-2/TRBV6-3 . . CASSYGEDSPLHF TGTGCCAGCAGTTACGGAGAAGATTCACCCCTCCACTTT
TRBJ2-1 TRBV7-2 . . CASSLVASRSYNEQFF TGTGCCAGCAGCTTAGTCGCTAGCCGGTCCTACAATGAGCAGTTCTTC
TRBJ1-3 TRBV28 . . CASSLSSGNTIYF TGTGCCAGCAGTCTTTCCTCTGGAAACACCATATATTTT
TRBJ1-6 TRBV10-1 . . CASSEFPSNSPLHF TGCGCCAGCAGTGAGTTTCCAAGTAATTCACCCCTCCACTTT
TRBJ2-7 TRBV29-1 TRBD1 . CSVDLWGTGNTYEQYF TGCAGCGTTGATCTGTGGGGGACAGGGAATACCTACGAGCAGTACTTC
TRBJ1-6 TRBV7-2 TRBD1 . CASSLGDRGNSPLHF TGTGCCAGCAGCTTAGGCGACAGGGGGAATTCACCCCTCCACTTT
TRBJ2-3 TRBV5-6 . . CASSFDTRGPDTQYF TGTGCCAGCAGCTTCGACACAAGGGGCCCAGATACGCAGTATTTT
TRBJ1-2 TRBV5-5 TRBD1 . CASSFGTGDYGYTF TGTGCCAGCAGCTTTGGTACAGGGGACTATGGCTACACCTTC
TRBJ2-3 TRBV4-1 . . CASSQDIRGGTDTQYF TGCGCCAGCAGCCAAGATATCAGGGGGGGTACAGATACGCAGTATTTT
TRBJ2-3 TRBV19 TRBD2 . CASSMGLAGGDTQYF TGTGCCAGTAGTATGGGACTAGCGGGAGGAGATACGCAGTATTTT
TRBJ1-2 TRBV7-8 . few CASSLDPVVYGYTF TGTGCCAGCAGCTTAGACCCCGTCGTCTATGGCTACACCTTC
TRBJ1-4 TRBV6-6 TRBD1 . CASSNQGATNEKLFF TGTGCCAGCAGTAACCAGGGGGCAACTAATGAAAAACTGTTTTTT
TRBJ2-3 TRBV25-1 TRBD2 . CASSVPSGSSDDTQYF TGTGCCAGCAGTGTGCCTAGCGGGAGTTCCGATGATACGCAGTATTTT
TRBJ2-3 TRBV10-3 . . CAISPGQLSTDTQYF TGTGCCATCAGTCCCGGACAGCTTAGCACAGATACGCAGTATTTT
TRBJ2-2 TRBV24-1 . . CATSPTSNTGELFF TGTGCCACCAGTCCTACTAGCAACACCGGGGAGCTGTTTTTT
TRBJ2-3 TRBV4-3 TRBD2 . CASSQGTSGRVGVSTDTQYF TGCGCCAGCAGCCAAGGGACTAGCGGGAGAGTGGGGGTCAGCACAGATACGCAGTATTTT
TRBJ2-1 TRBV24-1 TRBD2 . CATSDPRLAEGMFF TGTGCCACCAGTGATCCAAGACTAGCGGAGGGTATGTTCTTC
TRBJ2-7 TRBV20-1 TRBD2 . CSASRVLAGGPSYEQYF TGCAGTGCTAGTCGTGTACTAGCGGGAGGTCCCTCCTACGAGCAGTACTTC
TRBJ1-4 TRBV12-3/TRBV12-4 . once CASRPGTNEKLFF TGTGCCAGCAGACCCGGGACGAATGAAAAACTGTTTTTT
TRBJ1-2 TRBV4-2 TRBD1 once CASSQHGLPGARGLSGYTF TGTGCCAGCAGCCAACATGGGCTGCCGGGGGCCAGGGGGCTCTCTGGCTACACCTTC
TRBJ2-3 TRBV21-1 . . CASSKAPWCSGVTDTQYF TGTGCCAGCAGCAAAGCTCCATGGTGTAGCGGGGTCACAGATACGCAGTATTTT
TRBJ2-7 TRBV5-5 TRBD1 . CASERGTANYEQYF TGTGCCAGCGAAAGGGGGACAGCGAACTACGAGCAGTACTTC
TRBJ1-2 TRBV28 . . CASSLRTTTYGYTF TGTGCCAGCAGTTTAAGGACAACGACCTATGGCTACACCTTC
TRBJ2-3 TRBV7-9 TRBD2 . CASSGLAGADTQYF TGTGCCAGCAGCGGACTAGCGGGAGCAGATACGCAGTATTTT
TRBJ2-1 TRBV5-1 . once CASSPRTRLHNEQFF TGCGCCAGCAGCCCTAGGACTCGACTTCACAATGAGCAGTTCTTC
TRBJ2-2 TRBV2 TRBD1 . CASSVGTGFAGELFF TGTGCCAGCAGTGTAGGGACAGGGTTTGCCGGGGAGCTGTTTTTT
TRBJ2-1 TRBV5-1 TRBD2 . CASSDTSGRQFSYNEQFF TGCGCCAGCAGCGATACTAGCGGGAGGCAATTCTCCTACAATGAGCAGTTCTTC
TRBJ1-1 TRBV24-1 . . CATSAGVNTEAFF TGTGCCACCAGTGCGGGAGTTAACACTGAAGCTTTCTTT
TRBJ2-2 TRBV5-1 . . CASSLAGSFTGELFF TGCGCCAGCAGCCTCGCCGGGTCCTTCACCGGGGAGCTGTTTTTT
TRBJ2-1 TRBV9 TRBD2 . CASSPLGHSSGSVYNEQFF TGTGCCAGCAGCCCCCTGGGACACAGTAGCGGGAGCGTTTACAATGAGCAGTTCTTC
TRBJ2-1 TRBV7-2 TRBD2 . CASSLFPSGKNEQFF TGTGCCAGCAGCTTATTTCCTAGCGGGAAGAATGAGCAGTTCTTC
TRBJ1-5 TRBV7-2 . . CASSSTGRNQPQHF TGTGCCAGCAGTTCGACAGGACGCAATCAGCCCCAGCATTTT
TRBJ1-5 TRBV7-9 . . CASSRGGWDQPQHF TGTGCCAGCTCTCGTGGGGGTTGGGATCAGCCCCAGCATTTT
TRBJ2-1 TRBV4-3 TRBD1 . CASSQDRRTGDYNEQFF TGCGCCAGCAGCCAAGATCGTCGGACAGGGGACTACAATGAGCAGTTCTTC
TRBJ2-7 TRBV4-2 TRBD2 once CASSGVGLAGSEQYF TGTGCCAGCAGCGGGGTCGGACTAGCGGGATCAGAGCAGTACTTC
TRBJ2-7 TRBV11-2 . few CASSFSNSDRQYF TGTGCCAGCAGCTTCTCGAATTCGGACAGGCAGTACTTC
TRBJ2-1 TRBV11-2 TRBD2 . CAAGLAGGNEQFF TGTGCCGCGGGACTAGCGGGAGGAAATGAGCAGTTCTTC
TRBJ2-1 TRBV19 TRBD2 . CASSPLPSGRALQFF TGTGCCAGTAGTCCACTACCTAGCGGGAGGGCCTTGCAGTTCTTC
TRBJ2-3 TRBV6-5 . . CASRTGGADTQYF TGTGCCAGCAGGACGGGGGGCGCAGATACGCAGTATTTT
TRBJ1-5 TRBV18 . . CASSPPGRDYSNQPQHF TGTGCCAGCTCACCCCCCGGACGGGATTATAGCAATCAGCCCCAGCATTTT
TRBJ2-3 TRBV7-3 TRBD2 . CASSSGPMAGAGDTQYF TGTGCCAGCAGCTCCGGACCTATGGCGGGAGCTGGAGATACGCAGTATTTT
TRBJ2-1 TRBV4-2 TRBD2 . CASSQEGLVGRREQFF TGTGCCAGCAGCCAAGAGGGACTAGTCGGGCGACGCGAGCAGTTCTTC
TRBJ2-3 TRBV11-2 . . CASSMNLEGADTQYF TGTGCCAGCAGCATGAACCTGGAGGGAGCCGATACGCAGTATTTT
TRBJ2-7 TRBV19 . . CASSIAGSGAYEQYF TGTGCCAGTAGTATTGCAGGGTCCGGGGCCTACGAGCAGTACTTC
TRBJ2-3 TRBV5-1 TRBD2 . CASSFASGSADTQYF TGCGCCAGCAGCTTTGCTAGCGGGAGTGCAGATACGCAGTATTTT
TRBJ2-7 TRBV5-5 TRBD1 once CASSPGTGVSYEQYF TGTGCCAGCAGCCCCGGGACAGGGGTCTCCTACGAGCAGTACTTC
TRBJ2-3 TRBV18 . once CASSLDLGADTQYF TGTGCCAGCTCATTAGACCTCGGAGCGGATACGCAGTATTTT
TRBJ2-7 TRBV4-3 TRBD2 . CASSQEAGFAYEQYF TGCGCCAGCAGCCAAGAAGCGGGATTCGCCTACGAGCAGTACTTC
TRBJ2-1 TRBV20-1 . once CSASAGWVQFF TGCAGTGCTAGTGCTGGATGGGTCCAGTTCTTC
TRBJ2-6 TRBV6-4 . few CASSDSDSGANVLTF TGTGCCAGCAGTGACTCTGACTCTGGGGCCAACGTCCTGACTTTC
TRBJ1-1 TRBV27 TRBD1 . CASSPGTGLEAFF TGTGCCAGCAGTCCCGGGACAGGTCTTGAAGCTTTCTTT
TRBJ2-3 TRBV11-3 TRBD2 . CASSPGLAGEGTDTQYF TGTGCCAGCAGCCCCGGACTAGCGGGAGAGGGTACAGATACGCAGTATTTT